Listed below are T cell receptor beta chains from one sample, sequenced in a study of PD-1 blockade in classical Hodgkin lymphoma. Produced via immunoSEQ multiplex PCR; TCRdb's table is partial and in-frame only. The table lists about 24,000 clones, approximately 80% of them singletons. Specimen: peripheral blood mononuclear cells (PBMCs), collected before the fourth cycle of nivolumab. The receptors were sampled from a human donor with classical Hodgkin lymphoma. Both conserved end residues are part of each CDR3.

v_call,j_call,cdr3_aa
TRBV30,TRBJ2-7,CAAIARDRGREQYF
TRBV4-1,TRBJ2-6,CASSQDIGGANVLTF
TRBV5-1,TRBJ2-3,CASSDQDSDTQYF
TRBV10-3,TRBJ1-3,CAISLQGAGNTIYF
TRBV30,TRBJ1-2,CAWVTQGAGYTF
TRBV6-5,TRBJ1-2,CASRKLNRGGGGYTF
TRBV10-2,TRBJ1-2,CASSAVGGPSVGGYTF
TRBV6-1,TRBJ1-1,CASSEAEGGWTEAFF
TRBV25-1,TRBJ2-7,CASSEVNRVPYEQYF
TRBV11-2,TRBJ2-3,CASSLWRGTQYF
TRBV11-1,TRBJ2-2,CASSLGTAYTGELFF
TRBV11-3,TRBJ2-7,CASSLADRGRDEQYF
TRBV19,TRBJ2-1,CASSMMWRGASPSYNEQFF
TRBV5-1,TRBJ2-5,CASSLESVMVETQYF